This T cell receptor (beta chain) was retrieved from a study of cytomegalovirus exposure and HLA in healthy donors. Study-level findings and limits: Later genetic work tied a missense DCLRE1C variant to beta-chain V and J trimming. Published work reported that the classifier diagnosed cytomegalovirus status with high specificity and sensitivity. Generally TCR sequences proved uncommon, though certain public TCRs appeared in numerous donors. More clonal expansion characterized HLA-associated TCR beta chains than equally common others in a later analysis.

13 Jbeta primers and 60 Vbeta primers were used for the PCR. TCRdb's table, derived via immunoSEQ multiplex PCR, lists solely in-frame clones and lacks some. The sample includes tens of thousands of clones. In the case of this clone: Its antigen remains unidentified.

The CDR3 totals 22 residues. Germline V gene data show CDR1 as SQVTM and CDR2 as ANQGSEA. Trimming at V came to 4 bases and at J to 0 bases, leaving 21 bases not matched to a gene. Sample: PBMCs. The receptor comes from a woman in her forties in good health and CMV-seronegative. This chain uses TRBV29-1 with TRBJ2-3; TRBD2 matches at 14 bases. The CDR3 coding sequence is TGCAGCGTTGCTAGCGGGAGGCCCCGACTAGCGGGGGGGTTTACTAGCACAGATACGCAGTATTTT. Encoded protein: CSVASGRPRLAGGFTSTDTQYF.